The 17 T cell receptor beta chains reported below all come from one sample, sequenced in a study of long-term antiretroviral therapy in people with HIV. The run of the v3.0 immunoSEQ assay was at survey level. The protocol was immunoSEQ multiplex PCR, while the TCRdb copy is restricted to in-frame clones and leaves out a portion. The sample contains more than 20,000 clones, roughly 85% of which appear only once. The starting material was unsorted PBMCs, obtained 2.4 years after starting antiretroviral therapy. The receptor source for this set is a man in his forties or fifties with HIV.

The CDR3 loop is CAWSNDSGNTIYF. The CDR3 DNA sequence: TGTGCCTGGAGTAACGACTCTGGAAACACCATATATTTT. The genes are TRBV30 and TRBJ1-3; D is ambiguous. The germline V gene has CDR1 GTSNPN and CDR2 SVGIG (reference sequence). The CDR3 covers 13 residues. V was pared by 2 bases and J by 0 bases, with 5 bases between.

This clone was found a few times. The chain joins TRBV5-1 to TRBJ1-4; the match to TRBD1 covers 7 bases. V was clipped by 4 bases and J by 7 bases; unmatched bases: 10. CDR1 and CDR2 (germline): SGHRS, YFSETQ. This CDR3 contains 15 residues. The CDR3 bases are TGCGCCAGCAGCCTCGTAGAGACAGGGCCTGAAAAACTGTTTTTT. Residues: CASSLVETGPEKLFF.

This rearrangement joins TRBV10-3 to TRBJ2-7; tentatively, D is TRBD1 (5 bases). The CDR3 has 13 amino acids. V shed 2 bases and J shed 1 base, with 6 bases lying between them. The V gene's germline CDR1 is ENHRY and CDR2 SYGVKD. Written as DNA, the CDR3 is TGTGCCATCAGTGAGGACAGATCCTACGAGCAGTACTTC. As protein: CAISEDRSYEQYF.

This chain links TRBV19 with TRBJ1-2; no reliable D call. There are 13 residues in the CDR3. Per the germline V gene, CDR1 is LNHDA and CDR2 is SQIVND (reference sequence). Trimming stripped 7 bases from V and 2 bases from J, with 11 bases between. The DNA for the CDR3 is TGTGCCAGTACAGGAGCCCTAAACTATGGCTACACCTTC. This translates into CASTGALNYGYTF.

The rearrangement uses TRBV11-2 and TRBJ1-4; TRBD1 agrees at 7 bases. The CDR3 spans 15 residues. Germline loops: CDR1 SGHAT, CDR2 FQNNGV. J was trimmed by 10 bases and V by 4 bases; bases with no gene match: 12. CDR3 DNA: TGTGCCAGCAGCTCCGAGACAGGGCGGGAGATAAAACTGTTTTTT. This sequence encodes CASSSETGREIKLFF.

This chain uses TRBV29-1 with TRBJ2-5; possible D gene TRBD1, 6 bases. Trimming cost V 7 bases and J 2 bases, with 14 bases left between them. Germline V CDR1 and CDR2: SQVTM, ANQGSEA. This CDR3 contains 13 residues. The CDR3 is CSEGHRRQETQYF. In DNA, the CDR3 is TGCAGCGAGGGACACCGTAGGCAAGAGACCCAGTACTTC. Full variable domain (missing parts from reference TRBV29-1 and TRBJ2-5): SAVISQKPSRDICQRGTSLTIQCQVDSQVTMMFWYRQQPGQSLTLIATANQGSEATYESGFVIDKFPISRPNLTFSTLTVSNMSPEDSSIYLCSEGHRRQETQYFGPGTRLLVL.

CDR3 coding DNA: TGCGCCAGCAGTGATGGACAGGTCGATATCCATGGCTACACCTTC. Residues: CASSDGQVDIHGYTF. The V call is TRBV4-1, the J call TRBJ1-2; the match to TRBD1 covers 7 bases. The germline V gene has CDR1 MGHRA and CDR2 YSYEKL. After removal of 6 bases from V and 6 bases from J, the junction contained 13 bases not matched to a gene. The CDR3 is 15 amino acids.

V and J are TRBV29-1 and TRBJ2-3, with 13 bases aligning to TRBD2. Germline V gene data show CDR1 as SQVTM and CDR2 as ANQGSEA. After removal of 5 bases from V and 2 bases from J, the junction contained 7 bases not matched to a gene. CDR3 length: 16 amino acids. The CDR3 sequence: CSVRPGLAGDTDTQYF. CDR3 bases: TGCAGCGTTCGGCCCGGACTAGCGGGAGACACAGATACGCAGTATTTT.

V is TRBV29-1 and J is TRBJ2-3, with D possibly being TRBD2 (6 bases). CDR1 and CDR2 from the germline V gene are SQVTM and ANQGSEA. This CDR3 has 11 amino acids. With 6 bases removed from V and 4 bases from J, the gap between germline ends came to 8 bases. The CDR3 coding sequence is TGCAGCGTGGGGACTCCAGATACGCAGTATTTT. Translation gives CSVGTPDTQYF.

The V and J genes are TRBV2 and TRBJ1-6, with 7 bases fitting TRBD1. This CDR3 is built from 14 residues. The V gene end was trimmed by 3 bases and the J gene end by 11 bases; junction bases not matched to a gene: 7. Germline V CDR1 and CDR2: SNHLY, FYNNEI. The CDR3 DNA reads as TGTGCCAGCAGTGACGGGACAGCCTATCCACCCCTCCACTTT. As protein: CASSDGTAYPPLHF.

The CDR3 region has the DNA TGTGCCAGCAGTTACTCGGACAGAACAGATACGCAGTATTTT. Its translation is CASSYSDRTDTQYF. This chain uses TRBV6-5 with TRBJ2-3; tentatively, D is TRBD1 (6 bases). This CDR3 has 14 residues. Trimming cost V 0 bases and J 3 bases, with 7 bases left between them. CDR1 MNHEY and CDR2 SVGAGI come from the germline V gene.

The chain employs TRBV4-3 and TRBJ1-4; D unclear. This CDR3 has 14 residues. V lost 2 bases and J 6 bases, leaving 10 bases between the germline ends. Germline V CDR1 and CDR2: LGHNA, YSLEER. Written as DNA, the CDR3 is TGCGCCAGCAGCCAAACTATGCAATATGAAAAACTGTTTTTT. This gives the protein CASSQTMQYEKLFF.

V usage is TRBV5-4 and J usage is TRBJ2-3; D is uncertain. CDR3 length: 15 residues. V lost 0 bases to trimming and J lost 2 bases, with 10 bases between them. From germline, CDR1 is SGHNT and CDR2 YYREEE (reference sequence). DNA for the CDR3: TGTGCCAGCAGCTTGGGCCTTTTTACCACAGATACGCAGTATTTT. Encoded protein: CASSLGLFTTDTQYF.

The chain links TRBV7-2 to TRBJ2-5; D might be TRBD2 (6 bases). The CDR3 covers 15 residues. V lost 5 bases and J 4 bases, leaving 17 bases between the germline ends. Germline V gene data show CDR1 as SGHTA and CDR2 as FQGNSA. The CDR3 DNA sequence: TGTGCCAGCAGCACCGGGGACCTAGCGCGAGAGACCCAGTACTTC. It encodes CASSTGDLARETQYF.

The CDR3 protein is CASSPRDGDGNIQYF. For the CDR3, the DNA is TGTGCCAGCAGCCCCCGGGACGGTGATGGAAACATTCAGTACTTC. This chain joins TRBV5-6 and TRBJ2-4, with D possibly called TRBD1 or TRBD2 (5 bases each). Germline V gene sequence: CDR1 SGHDT, CDR2 YYEEEE. The CDR3 has 15 amino acids. Trimming cost V 4 bases and J 6 bases, with 17 bases left between them.

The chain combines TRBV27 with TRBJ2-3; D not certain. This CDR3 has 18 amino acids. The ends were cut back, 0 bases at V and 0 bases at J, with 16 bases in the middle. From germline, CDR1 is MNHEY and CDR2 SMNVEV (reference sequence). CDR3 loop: CASSLSFSRPTSTDTQYF. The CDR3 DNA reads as TGTGCCAGCAGTTTATCGTTTTCGCGCCCAACTAGCACAGATACGCAGTATTTT.

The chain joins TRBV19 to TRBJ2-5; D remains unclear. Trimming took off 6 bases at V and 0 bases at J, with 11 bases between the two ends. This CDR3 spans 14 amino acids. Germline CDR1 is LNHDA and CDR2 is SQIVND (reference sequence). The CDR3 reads CASRRTVYQETQYF. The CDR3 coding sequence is TGTGCCAGTAGGCGTACGGTATACCAAGAGACCCAGTACTTC. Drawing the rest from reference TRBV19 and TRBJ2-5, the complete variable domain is DGGITQSPKYLFRKEGQNVTLSCEQNLNHDAMYWYRQDPGQGLRLIYYSQIVNDFQKGDIAEGYSVSREKKESFPLTVTSAQKNPTAFYLCASRRTVYQETQYFGPGTRLLVL.